Shown below are 26 T cell receptor beta chains from a single sample sequenced in a study of shared clonotypes between healthy human individuals. TCRdb's copy holds only in-frame clones and misses some; the assay was immunoSEQ multiplex PCR. This table has around 700,000 clones, less than 80% appearing once. Source material: memory CD4+ T cells sorted from blood. Subset noted: CD45RA-negative fraction. The receptor source for this set is a woman in her 30s in good health.

V usage is TRBV20-1 and J usage is TRBJ1-2, with no clear D. Germline V lookup: CDR1 DFQATT, CDR2 SNEGSKA (reference sequence). The germline V and J ends were trimmed by 0 bases and 6 bases, with 5 bases remaining between them. The CDR3 has 11 residues. Written as DNA, the CDR3 is TGCAGTGCTAGAGATCAAGATGGCTACACCTTC. Amino acids: CSARDQDGYTF.

The rearrangement joins TRBV28 to TRBJ1-4, with 7 bases fitting TRBD1. V trimming: 6 bases; J trimming: 5 bases; junction bases outside the gene matches: 9. CDR3 length: 15 amino acids. Germline V lookup: CDR1 MDHEN, CDR2 SYDVKM. This CDR3 is CASSTVQGSNEKLFF. The CDR3 bases are TGTGCCAGCAGCACAGTACAGGGGTCAAATGAAAAACTGTTTTTT.

The rearrangement links TRBV4-2 to TRBJ2-7, with a possible D match to TRBD1 (6 bases). Germline CDR1 and CDR2: LGHNA and YNFKEQ. CDR3 length equals 14 residues. V was trimmed by 4 bases and J by 4 bases, leaving 14 bases between them. CDR3 residues: CASSPRTEPYEQYF. Here the CDR3 DNA reads TGTGCCAGCAGCCCCCGGACAGAACCATACGAGCAGTACTTC.

This clone has more than one count but fewer than ten. This chain connects TRBV11-2 to TRBJ1-2, with D hard to call. Per germline, CDR1 SGHAT and CDR2 FQNNGV. This CDR3 has 13 amino acids. V was trimmed by 7 bases and J by 8 bases, leaving 17 bases between them. In nucleotides, the CDR3 is TGTGCCAGCACCGACACATCGGAATGGGGCTACACCTTC. Its protein is CASTDTSEWGYTF.

This clone was seen once. This chain links TRBV19 with TRBJ2-7; D possibly matches TRBD1 or TRBD2 (5 bases each). CDR3 length equals 14 residues. In germline, CDR1 is LNHDA, CDR2 SQIVND (reference sequence). The germline V and J ends were trimmed by 4 bases and 0 bases, with 10 bases remaining between them. CDR3 in amino acids: CASSNRDGSYEQYF. The DNA of the CDR3 is TGTGCCAGTAGTAACCGGGACGGCTCCTACGAGCAGTACTTC.

Points on this clone: Other DNA sequences from this sample encode an identical CDR3 as well. The rearrangement uses TRBV10-2 and TRBJ2-7; D is ambiguous. CDR1 and CDR2 (germline): WSHSY, SAAADI. The CDR3 has 13 residues. V shed 3 bases and J shed 2 bases, with 8 bases lying between them. The CDR3 loop is CASSEYRTYEQYF. The DNA of the CDR3 is TGCGCCAGCAGTGAATACAGAACCTACGAGCAGTACTTC.

V and J are TRBV6-1 and TRBJ1-2; 8 nucleotides agree with TRBD1. Unmatched junction bases numbered 10, after V lost 7 bases and J lost 3 bases. CDR1 is MNHNS, CDR2 SASEGT, per germline. The CDR3 is 15 residues long. CDR3 loop: CASMSVTGGDYGYTF. For the CDR3, the DNA is TGTGCCAGCATGTCGGTTACAGGGGGGGACTATGGCTACACCTTC.

V gene TRBV10-3 combines with J gene TRBJ2-6, with D possibly TRBD1 on 6 matching bases. The germline gives CDR1 ENHRY, CDR2 SYGVKD. Trimming stripped 0 bases from V and 0 bases from J, with 12 bases between. The CDR3 contains 18 residues. DNA for the CDR3: TGTGCCATCAGTGAGTCTACAGGGCCCTCCTCTGGGGCCAACGTCCTGACTTTC. This sequence encodes CAISESTGPSSGANVLTF.

This chain connects TRBV18 to TRBJ2-2; D call uncertain. In germline, CDR1 is KGHSH, CDR2 LQKENI. The CDR3 is 15 amino acids. Trimming stripped 3 bases from V and 7 bases from J, with 15 bases between. CDR3 amino acids: CASSPLGSANGELFF. In DNA, the CDR3 is TGTGCCAGCTCACCCTTGGGGTCGGCGAACGGGGAGCTGTTTTTT.

The gene calls are TRBV2 and TRBJ2-3; D not certain. The CDR3 loop spans 15 amino acids. Germline CDR1 reads SNHLY; CDR2 reads FYNNEI. Trimming took off 6 bases at V and 0 bases at J, with 13 bases between the two ends. Here the CDR3 reads CASRPVTPSTDTQYF. The CDR3 DNA is TGTGCCAGCAGACCTGTTACGCCTAGCACAGATACGCAGTATTTT. Using reference TRBV2 and TRBJ2-3 for the parts outside the CDR3, the full variable domain is EPEVTQTPSHQVTQMGQEVILRCVPISNHLYFYWYRQILGQKVEFLVSFYNNEISEKSEIFDDQFSVERPDGSNFTLKIRSTKLEDSAMYFCASRPVTPSTDTQYFGPGTRLTVL.

This clone is a singleton in its sample. This chain connects TRBV19 to TRBJ2-3; 9 bases agree with TRBD2. Trimming took 5 bases from V and 7 from J; bases not matched to a gene: 19. This CDR3 spans 18 amino acids. Germline CDR1 LNHDA, CDR2 SQIVND (reference sequence). The CDR3 here is CASSPSPLGAGGGNTQYF. CDR3 nucleotide sequence: TGTGCCAGTAGTCCGTCGCCCTTAGGAGCGGGGGGAGGGAATACGCAGTATTTT.

In its sample, this clone was seen once. This sequence joins TRBV2 and TRBJ2-2; no reliable D call. The CDR3 length is 12 residues. The germline V gene has CDR1 SNHLY and CDR2 FYNNEI. Deletions cut 2 bases from V and 7 bases from J, with 5 bases between. CDR3 sequence (DNA): TGTGCCAGCAGTGAAACCATCGGGGAGCTGTTTTTT. It encodes CASSETIGELFF.

J is TRBJ1-1 and V is TRBV5-6, with D maybe TRBD1 (5 bases). This CDR3 has 16 amino acids. The V and J ends lost 4 bases and 1 base respectively, with 17 bases between them. CDR1 and CDR2 from the germline V gene are SGHDT and YYEEEE. The CDR3 DNA reads as TGTGCCAGCAGCCGGAGGGGTGGAGGGCCGAACACTGAAGCTTTCTTT. The encoded protein is CASSRRGGGPNTEAFF.

Notes on this clone: Other DNA sequences in the sample encode the same CDR3. The rearrangement joins TRBV5-1 to TRBJ2-3; TRBD2 matches 9 bases. CDR1 is SGHRS and CDR2 is YFSETQ in the germline V gene. The CDR3 spans 14 residues. The V and J ends lost 3 bases and 2 bases, in that order; junction bases with no gene match: 1. The DNA for the CDR3 is TGCGCCAGCAGCTCGGGACTAGCCACAGATACGCAGTATTTT. The encoded protein is CASSSGLATDTQYF.

In its sample, this clone was seen a few times. Here the CDR3 DNA reads TGTGCCAGCAGAGAGGGACAGGTTCAAGAGACCCAGTACTTC. Translating it yields CASREGQVQETQYF. The V call is TRBV28, the J call TRBJ2-5, with 8 nucleotides matching TRBD1. Trimming removed 6 bases from V and 2 bases from J; junction bases left unmatched: 5. The CDR3 loop spans 14 amino acids. The germline gives CDR1 MDHEN, CDR2 SYDVKM.

This chain joins TRBV5-1 and TRBJ2-7, with TRBD2 matching over 13 bases. The V gene's germline CDR1 is SGHRS and CDR2 YFSETQ. Losses at the gene ends were 4 bases for V and 0 bases for J; bases not matched to a gene: 7. This CDR3 has 17 amino acids. CDR3 in amino acids: CASSGRLAGGPSYEQYF. CDR3 coding DNA: TGCGCCAGCAGCGGCAGACTAGCGGGAGGCCCCTCCTACGAGCAGTACTTC.

This clone was detected a few times. This chain joins TRBV5-8 and TRBJ2-7, with D possibly TRBD1 on 6 matching bases. V lost 1 base, J lost 4 bases, and 12 bases lay in between. Germline V lookup: CDR1 SGHTS, CDR2 YDEGEE. This CDR3 has 14 amino acids. CDR3 protein: CASSLTGSRYEQYF. For the CDR3, the DNA is TGTGCCAGCAGCTTGACAGGGTCTCGGTACGAGCAGTACTTC. Supplemented by reference TRBV5-8 and TRBJ2-7, the full variable domain reads EAGVTQSPTHLIKTRGQQATLRCSPISGHTSVYWYQQALGLGLQFLLWYDEGEERNRGNFPPRFSGRQFPNYSSELNVNALELEDSALYLCASSLTGSRYEQYFGPGTRLTVT.

This clone was counted at least ten times. V is TRBV5-4 and J is TRBJ1-3; no reliable D call. V lost 0 bases and J lost 8, with 6 bases in between. Germline CDR1 reads SGHNT; CDR2 reads YYREEE (reference sequence). The CDR3 is 12 residues long. DNA of the CDR3: TGTGCCAGCAGCTTGGGAAAGGACACCATATATTTT. It is translated as CASSLGKDTIYF.

The genes are TRBV5-1 and TRBJ2-7, with 14 positions matching TRBD2. The CDR3 loop spans 15 amino acids. V shed 0 bases and J 10 bases; nucleotides not matched to a gene: 6. The V gene's germline CDR1 is SGHRS and CDR2 YFSETQ. CDR3 loop: CASSLAGTSGSRQYF. The CDR3 nucleotides read TGCGCCAGCAGCTTGGCCGGGACTAGCGGGAGTCGCCAGTACTTC.

A remark on this clone: Other DNA sequences within the sample encode an identical CDR3. The rearrangement links TRBV7-9 to TRBJ2-7; D is undetermined. The germline gives CDR1 SEHNR, CDR2 FQNEAQ (reference sequence). The germline V and J ends were trimmed by 0 bases and 0 bases, with 3 bases remaining between them. CDR3 length equals 13 residues. The CDR3 here is CASSLAGSYEQYF. In DNA form, the CDR3 reads TGTGCCAGCAGCTTAGCTGGCTCCTACGAGCAGTACTTC. Based on the CDR3 plus reference TRBV7-9 and TRBJ2-7, the full variable domain is DTGVSQNPRHKITKRGQNVTFRCDPISEHNRLYWYRQTLGQGPEFLTYFQNEAQLEKSRLLSDRFSAERPKGSFSTLEIQRTEQGDSAMYLCASSLAGSYEQYFGPGTRLTVT.

This clone occurred a few times. V is TRBV2 and J is TRBJ2-3; D call uncertain. Trimming pared 8 bases from V and 1 base from J, leaving 10 bases between. The CDR3 has 13 residues. The germline V gene encodes CDR1 SNHLY and CDR2 FYNNEI. CDR3 loop: CASHITRTDTQYF. Here the CDR3 DNA reads TGTGCCAGCCACATAACCCGCACAGATACGCAGTATTTT.

The chain has TRBV4-2 and TRBJ2-7; 15 nucleotides agree with TRBD2. The CDR3 spans 16 residues. CDR1 and CDR2 from the germline V gene are LGHNA and YNFKEQ. The V gene end was trimmed by 2 bases and the J gene end by 4 bases; junction bases not matched to a gene: 3. The CDR3 coding sequence is TGTGCCAGCAGCCAAATAGGGACTAGCGGGAGGTACGAGCAGTACTTC. It is translated as CASSQIGTSGRYEQYF.

The chain has TRBV29-1 and TRBJ2-1, with 10 bases identical to TRBD2. V shed 3 bases, J shed 4 bases, and the junction held 6 bases outside the gene matches. Germline lookup yields CDR1 SQVTM and CDR2 ANQGSEA. The CDR3 consists of 15 residues. Here the CDR3 reads CSVDSRTSGYNEQFF. For the CDR3, the DNA is TGCAGCGTTGACAGCCGGACTAGCGGTTACAATGAGCAGTTCTTC.

The chain has TRBV5-4 and TRBJ1-3; D not certain. CDR3 length: 14 residues. The ends were cut back, 6 bases at V and 3 bases at J, with 13 bases in the middle. The germline gives CDR1 SGHNT, CDR2 YYREEE (reference sequence). The DNA of the CDR3 is TGTGCCAGCACCGAGAATCTGGGTGGAAACACCATATATTTT. Translated: CASTENLGGNTIYF.

As DNA, the CDR3 is TGTGCCAGCAGTTTGGGCCGGGTAAAAAACATTCAGTACTTC. Encoded protein: CASSLGRVKNIQYF. The chain uses TRBV28 and TRBJ2-4; unclear D gene. CDR1 and CDR2 (germline): MDHEN, SYDVKM. The CDR3 runs to 14 residues. V was trimmed by 3 bases and J by 4 bases, leaving 10 bases between them.

Only a few counts were recorded for this clone. The CDR3 nucleotides are TGTGCCAGCAGCTTGAACGAGATTCAAGAGACCCAGTACTTC. This gives the protein CASSLNEIQETQYF. The chain employs TRBV13 and TRBJ2-5; D is unresolved. The CDR3 contains 14 residues. V shed 3 bases and J shed 2 bases, with 10 bases lying between them. Per the germline V gene, CDR1 is PRHDT and CDR2 is FYEKMQ (reference sequence).